One sample yielded the 16 T cell receptor beta chains listed below, sequenced in a study of blood T cell repertoires in COVID-19. Generated by immunoSEQ multiplex PCR, the TCRdb table keeps only in-frame clones and is missing some. This sample has about 220,000 clones, with over 65% found just once. The specimen sequenced was PBMCs or T cells enriched from blood (not recorded which). The receptors shown here come from a woman aged 60-75 years who had recovered from COVID-19.

The J gene is TRBJ1-5, the V gene TRBV6-5, with 7 positions matching TRBD1. This CDR3 contains 15 residues. The ends lost 5 bases at V and 2 bases at J; junction bases unmatched: 6. Per germline, CDR1 MNHEY and CDR2 SVGAGI. The CDR3: CASSTGTVGNQPQHF. The CDR3 coding sequence is TGTGCCAGCAGTACCGGGACAGTGGGCAATCAGCCCCAGCATTTT.

The V and J genes are TRBV19 and TRBJ2-5; 11 nucleotides align to TRBD2. V shed 6 bases and J 1 base; nucleotides not matched to a gene: 4. This CDR3 has 15 amino acids. Germline V gene lookup returns CDR1 LNHDA and CDR2 SQIVND (reference sequence). The CDR3 is CASRGGTSGQETQYF. Here the CDR3 DNA reads TGTGCCAGTAGGGGCGGGACTAGCGGCCAAGAGACCCAGTACTTC.

The chain joins TRBV28 to TRBJ2-7; D not certain. In germline, CDR1 is MDHEN, CDR2 SYDVKM. The CDR3 extends over 14 amino acids. V lost 5 bases and J lost 3, with 14 bases in between. CDR3: CASSGPTGYYEQYF. The CDR3 coding sequence is TGTGCCAGCAGTGGTCCGACTGGATACTACGAGCAGTACTTC. Together with reference TRBV28 and TRBJ2-7, the CDR3 gives the full variable domain: DVKVTQSSRYLVKRTGEKVFLECVQDMDHENMFWYRQDPGLGLRLIYFSYDVKMKEKGDIPEGYSVSREKKERFSLILESASTNQTSMYLCASSGPTGYYEQYFGPGTRLTVT.

CDR3 bases: TGTGCCAGCAGCCCTCCGGACAGAGGCAATGAAAAACTGTTTTTT. Its translation: CASSPPDRGNEKLFF. The chain is built from TRBV7-6 and TRBJ1-4, with D perhaps TRBD1 (6 bases). In germline, CDR1 is SGHVS, CDR2 FNYEAQ. The CDR3 length is 15 residues. With 5 bases removed from V and 5 bases from J, the gap between germline ends came to 15 bases. Full variable domain (rest looked up from reference TRBV7-6 and TRBJ1-4): GAGVSQSPRYKVTKRGQDVALRCDPISGHVSLYWYRQALGQGPEFLTYFNYEAQQDKSGLPNDRFSAERPEGSISTLTIQRTEQRDSAMYRCASSPPDRGNEKLFFGSGTQLSVL.

The V gene is TRBV18, the J gene TRBJ2-3; D remains ambiguous. The CDR3 has 14 amino acids. Between the trimmed V and J ends, which lost 0 bases and 3 bases, there was a span of 7 bases. Germline CDR1 and CDR2: KGHSH and LQKENI. The DNA for the CDR3 is TGTGCCAGCTCACCACCGTATGCGACAGATACGCAGTATTTT. It yields the protein CASSPPYATDTQYF. The whole variable domain, filled in from reference TRBV18 and TRBJ2-3, reads NAGVMQNPRHLVRRRGQEARLRCSPMKGHSHVYWYRQLPEEGLKFMVYLQKENIIDESGMPKERFSAEFPKEGPSILRIQQVVRGDSAAYFCASSPPYATDTQYFGPGTRLTVL.

V and J are TRBV5-4 and TRBJ1-3; 10 bases are a match to TRBD1. This CDR3 has 15 amino acids. J gave up 4 bases and V 3 bases, and 4 bases lay outside the gene matches. Germline V gene lookup returns CDR1 SGHNT and CDR2 YYREEE (reference sequence). In DNA, the CDR3 is TGTGCCAGCAGCTACGGGACAGGGGACGGAAACACCATATATTTT. This gives the protein CASSYGTGDGNTIYF. The full variable domain, rest sourced from reference TRBV5-4 and TRBJ1-3, is ETGVTQSPTHLIKTRGQQVTLRCSSQSGHNTVSWYQQALGQGPQFIFQYYREEENGRGNFPPRFSGLQFPNYSSELNVNALELDDSALYLCASSYGTGDGNTIYFGEGSWLTVV.

The chain couples TRBV19 to TRBJ2-7, with 11 bases matching TRBD2. Germline V gives CDR1 LNHDA, CDR2 SQIVND (reference sequence). With V trimmed by 2 bases and J by 6 bases, 3 bases remained unmatched. The CDR3 extends over 14 amino acids. CDR3 coding DNA: TGTGCCAGTAGTATACTAGCGGGAGGATCCGAGCAGTACTTC. Encoded protein: CASSILAGGSEQYF.

As DNA, the CDR3 is TGTGCCAGTAGATCTGTTACGGACAGGGGGCATCAAGAGACCCAGTACTTC. It translates to CASRSVTDRGHQETQYF. The rearrangement links TRBV19 to TRBJ2-5, with 11 bases that match TRBD1. CDR3 length equals 17 residues. CDR1 and CDR2 (germline): LNHDA, SQIVND (reference sequence). Trimming removed 6 bases from V and 2 bases from J; junction bases left unmatched: 11.

The chain joins TRBV6-5 to TRBJ1-4; tentative D call: TRBD1 (5 bases). Germline CDR1 reads MNHEY; CDR2 reads SVGAGI. V was trimmed by 6 bases and J by 5 bases, leaving 13 bases between them. The CDR3 is 14 amino acids. CDR3 sequence reads: CASRREGWNEKLFF. Here the CDR3 DNA reads TGTGCCAGCAGACGGGAGGGGTGGAATGAAAAACTGTTTTTT.

This clone was seen just once. This chain uses TRBV5-1 with TRBJ2-3; TRBD1 is a possible D gene (6 bases). V lost 4 bases and J 5 bases, leaving 20 bases between the germline ends. Germline lookup yields CDR1 SGHRS and CDR2 YFSETQ. The CDR3 runs 16 residues. The CDR3 DNA sequence: TGCGCCAGCAGCCCCGAGGGTCCAGGGGATGTAGATACGCAGTATTTT. This codes for CASSPEGPGDVDTQYF.

CDR3 in DNA: TGTGCCAGCACCGCAGTTCCCACCGGGGAGCTGTTTTTT. Residues: CASTAVPTGELFF. The chain has TRBV2 and TRBJ2-2, with D unresolved. Germline CDR1 SNHLY, CDR2 FYNNEI. Trimming took 7 bases from V and 4 from J, leaving 10 bases between them. This CDR3 has 13 residues.

This clone was counted a single time. V gene TRBV30 combines with J gene TRBJ1-2; D possibly corresponds to TRBD1 (5 bases). The CDR3 covers 14 residues. CDR1 and CDR2 from the germline V gene are GTSNPN and SVGIG (reference sequence). V was cut by 2 bases and J by 2 bases, with 12 bases left in between. The chain's CDR3 is CAWSPTGANYGYTF. CDR3 in DNA: TGTGCCTGGAGTCCTACAGGCGCGAACTATGGCTACACCTTC. The whole variable domain, remainder taken from reference TRBV30 and TRBJ1-2, is SQTIHQWPATLVQPVGSPLSLECTVEGTSNPNLYWYRQAAGRGLQLLFYSVGIGQISSEVPQNLSASRPQDRQFILSSKKLLLSDSGFYLCAWSPTGANYGYTFGSGTRLTVV.

The chain links TRBV4-2 to TRBJ2-5; tentative D call: TRBD2 (6 bases). Looked up from germline, CDR1 is LGHNA and CDR2 is YNFKEQ. There are 16 residues in the CDR3. V lost 1 base, J lost 1 base, and 13 bases lay in between. The CDR3 sequence: CASSQGIGGFQETQYF. The DNA of the CDR3 is TGTGCCAGCAGCCAAGGGATTGGGGGGTTCCAAGAGACCCAGTACTTC.

This rearrangement joins TRBV5-6 to TRBJ1-2; D uncertain. The CDR3 has 12 residues. V was pared by 0 bases and J by 4 bases, with 4 bases between. CDR1 is SGHDT and CDR2 is YYEEEE in the germline V gene. DNA for the CDR3: TGTGCCAGCAGCTTGGATAGCTATGGCTACACCTTC. The encoded protein is CASSLDSYGYTF.

The V and J genes are TRBV5-4 and TRBJ2-1, with unresolved D. V lost 1 base and J lost 6, with 5 bases in between. The CDR3 is made up of 12 amino acids. Germline CDR1 and CDR2: SGHNT and YYREEE (reference sequence). This CDR3 reads CASSLFSNEQFF. The CDR3 bases are TGTGCCAGCAGCTTGTTCAGCAATGAGCAGTTCTTC. The full variable domain, rest sourced from reference TRBV5-4 and TRBJ2-1, is ETGVTQSPTHLIKTRGQQVTLRCSSQSGHNTVSWYQQALGQGPQFIFQYYREEENGRGNFPPRFSGLQFPNYSSELNVNALELDDSALYLCASSLFSNEQFFGPGTRLTVL.

This rearrangement joins TRBV6-5 to TRBJ2-5, with a weak D call TRBD1 (6 bases). The germline V gene has CDR1 MNHEY and CDR2 SVGAGI. V lost 4 bases, J lost 1 base, and 10 bases lay in between. This CDR3 has 14 amino acids. CDR3 amino acids: CASSFGTSQETQYF. The DNA of the CDR3 is TGTGCCAGCAGTTTTGGGACATCCCAAGAGACCCAGTACTTC.